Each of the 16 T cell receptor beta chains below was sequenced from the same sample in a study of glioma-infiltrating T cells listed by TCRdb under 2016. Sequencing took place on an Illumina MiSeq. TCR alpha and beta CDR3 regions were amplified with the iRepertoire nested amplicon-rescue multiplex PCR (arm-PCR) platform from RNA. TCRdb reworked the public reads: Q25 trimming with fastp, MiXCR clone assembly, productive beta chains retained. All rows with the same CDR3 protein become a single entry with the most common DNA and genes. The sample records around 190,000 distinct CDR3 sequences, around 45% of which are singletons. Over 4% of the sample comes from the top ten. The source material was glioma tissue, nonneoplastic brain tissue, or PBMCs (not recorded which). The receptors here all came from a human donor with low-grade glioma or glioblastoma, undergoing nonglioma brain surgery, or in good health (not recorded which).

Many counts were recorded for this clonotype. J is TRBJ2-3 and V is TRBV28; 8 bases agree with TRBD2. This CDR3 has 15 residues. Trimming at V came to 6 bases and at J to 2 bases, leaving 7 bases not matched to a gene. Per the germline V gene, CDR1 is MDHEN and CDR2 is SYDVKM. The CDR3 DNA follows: TGTGCCAGCAGCCCCGGGACTAGGGACACAGATACGCAGTATTTT. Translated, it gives CASSPGTRDTDTQYF.

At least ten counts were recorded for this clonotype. In DNA form, the CDR3 reads TGTGCCAGCAGGGACGGGAGGGTCTCCTACGAGCAGTACTTC. Protein product: CASRDGRVSYEQYF. The rearrangement uses TRBV6-1 and TRBJ2-7; 8 bases align to TRBD2. The CDR3 extends over 14 amino acids. Germline CDR1 and CDR2: MNHNS and SASEGT. The J segment lost 0 bases and the V segment lost 6 bases, leaving 4 bases of the junction unmatched.

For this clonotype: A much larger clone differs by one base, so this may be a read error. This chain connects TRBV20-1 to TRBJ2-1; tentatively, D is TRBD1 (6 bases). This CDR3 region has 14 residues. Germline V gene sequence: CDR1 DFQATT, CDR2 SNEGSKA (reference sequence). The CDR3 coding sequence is TGCAGTGTCGATTTGGGCAGGGGAAAAGCTGAGAAGTTCTTC. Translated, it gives CSVDLGRGKAEKFF.

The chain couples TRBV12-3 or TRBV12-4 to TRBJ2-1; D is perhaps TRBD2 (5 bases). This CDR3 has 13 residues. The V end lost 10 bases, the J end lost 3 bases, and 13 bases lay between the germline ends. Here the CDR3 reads CAISRELYNEQFF. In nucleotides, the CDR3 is TGTGCCATTTCGAGGGAACTCTACAATGAGCAGTTCTTC.

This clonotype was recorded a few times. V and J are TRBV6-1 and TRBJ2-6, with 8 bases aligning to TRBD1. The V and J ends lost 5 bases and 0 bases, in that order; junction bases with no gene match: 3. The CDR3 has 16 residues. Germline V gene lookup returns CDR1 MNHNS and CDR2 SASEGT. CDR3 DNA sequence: TGTGCCAGCAGTCGGACAGGGATCTCTGGGGCCAACGTCCTGACTTTC. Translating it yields CASSRTGISGANVLTF.

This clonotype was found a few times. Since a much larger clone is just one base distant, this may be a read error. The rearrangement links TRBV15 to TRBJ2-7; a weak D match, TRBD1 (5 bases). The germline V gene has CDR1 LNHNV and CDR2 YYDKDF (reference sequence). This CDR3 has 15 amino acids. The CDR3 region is CATGRRRGARYEQYF. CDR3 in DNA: TGTGCCACCGGCAGACGTCGTGGGGCTAGATACGAGCAGTACTTC.

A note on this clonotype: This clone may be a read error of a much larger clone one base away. This chain's CDR3 is CASSLGGISYEQYF. CDR3 sequence (DNA): TGTGCCAGCAGCTTAGGCGGGATCTCCTACGAGCAGTACTTC. The chain is built from TRBV7-9 and TRBJ2-7; maybe TRBD2 (6 bases). The length of the CDR3 is 14 residues. The germline V and J ends were trimmed by 1 base and 0 bases, with 7 bases remaining between them. Germline V lookup: CDR1 SEHNR, CDR2 FQNEAQ (reference sequence).

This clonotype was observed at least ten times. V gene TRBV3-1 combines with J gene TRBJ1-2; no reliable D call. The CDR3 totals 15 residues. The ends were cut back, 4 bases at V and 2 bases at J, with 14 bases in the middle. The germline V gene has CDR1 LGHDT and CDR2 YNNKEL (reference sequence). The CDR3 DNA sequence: TGTGCCAGCAGCCCCGACGGAATTGGGAACTATGGCTACACCTTC. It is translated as CASSPDGIGNYGYTF.

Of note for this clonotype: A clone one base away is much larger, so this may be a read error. This CDR3 reads CASTPGQVGNTIYF. CDR3 nucleotides: TGTGCCAGCACCCCGGGACAAGTCGGAAACACCATATATTTT. This chain connects TRBV28 to TRBJ1-3; D may be TRBD1 (6 bases). This CDR3 region has 14 residues. Germline loops: CDR1 MDHEN, CDR2 SYDVKM. V gave up 7 bases and J gave up 4 bases, with 14 bases separating them.

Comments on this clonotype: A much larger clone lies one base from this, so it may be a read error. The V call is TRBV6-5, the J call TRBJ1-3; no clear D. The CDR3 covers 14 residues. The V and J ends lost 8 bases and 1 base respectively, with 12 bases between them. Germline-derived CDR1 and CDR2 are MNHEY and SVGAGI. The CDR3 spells CASGNLGSGNTIYF. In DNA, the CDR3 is TGTGCCAGCGGCAATTTAGGTTCTGGAAACACCATATATTTT.

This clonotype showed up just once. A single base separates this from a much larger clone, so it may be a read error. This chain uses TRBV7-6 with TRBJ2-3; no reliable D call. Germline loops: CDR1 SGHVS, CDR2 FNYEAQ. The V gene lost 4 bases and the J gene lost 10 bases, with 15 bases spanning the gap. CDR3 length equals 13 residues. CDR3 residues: CASSSGPDWAQYF. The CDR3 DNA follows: TGTGCCAGCAGCTCCGGCCCCGACTGGGCGCAGTATTTT.

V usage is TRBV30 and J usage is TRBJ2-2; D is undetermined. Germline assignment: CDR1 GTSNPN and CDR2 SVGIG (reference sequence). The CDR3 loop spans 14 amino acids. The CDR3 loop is CVLVKFSNTGELFF. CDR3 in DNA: TGTGTCTTGGTAAAATTTTCGAACACCGGGGAGCTGTTTTTT.

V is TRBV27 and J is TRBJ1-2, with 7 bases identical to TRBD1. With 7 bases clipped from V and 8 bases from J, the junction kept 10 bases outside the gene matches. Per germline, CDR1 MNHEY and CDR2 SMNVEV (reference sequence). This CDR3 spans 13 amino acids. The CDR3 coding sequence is TGTGCCAGCAATGGGCAGGGGGAAGCGGGCTACACCTTC. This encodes CASNGQGEAGYTF.

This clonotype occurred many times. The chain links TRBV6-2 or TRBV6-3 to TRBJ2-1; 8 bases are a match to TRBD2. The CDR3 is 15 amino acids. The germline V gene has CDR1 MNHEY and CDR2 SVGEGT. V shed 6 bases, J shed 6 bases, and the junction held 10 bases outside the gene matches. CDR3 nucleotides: TGTGCCAGCAGCCGTCCGGGACTAGTAGGCAATGAGCAGTTCTTC. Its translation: CASSRPGLVGNEQFF.

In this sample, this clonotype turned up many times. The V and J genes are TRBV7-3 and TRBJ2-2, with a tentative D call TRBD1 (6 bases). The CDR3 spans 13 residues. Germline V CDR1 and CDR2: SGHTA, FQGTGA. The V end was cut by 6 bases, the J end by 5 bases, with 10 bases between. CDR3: CASSLTGTGELFF. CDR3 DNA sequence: TGTGCCAGCAGTCTTACAGGGACCGGGGAGCTGTTTTTT.

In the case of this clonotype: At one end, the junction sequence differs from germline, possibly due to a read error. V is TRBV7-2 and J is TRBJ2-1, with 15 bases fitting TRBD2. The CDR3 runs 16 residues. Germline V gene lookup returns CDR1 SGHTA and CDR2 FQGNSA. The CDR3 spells CAGSRGLAGGVNEQFF. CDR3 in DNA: TGTGCCGGCAGCAGGGGACTAGCGGGAGGAGTCAATGAGCAGTTCTTC. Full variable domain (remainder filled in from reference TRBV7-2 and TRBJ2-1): GAGVSQSPSNKVTEKGKDVELRCDPISGHTALYWYRQSLGQGLEFLIYFQGNSAPDKSGLPSDRFSAERTGGSVSTLTIQRTQQEDSAVYLCAGSRGLAGGVNEQFFGPGTRLTVL.